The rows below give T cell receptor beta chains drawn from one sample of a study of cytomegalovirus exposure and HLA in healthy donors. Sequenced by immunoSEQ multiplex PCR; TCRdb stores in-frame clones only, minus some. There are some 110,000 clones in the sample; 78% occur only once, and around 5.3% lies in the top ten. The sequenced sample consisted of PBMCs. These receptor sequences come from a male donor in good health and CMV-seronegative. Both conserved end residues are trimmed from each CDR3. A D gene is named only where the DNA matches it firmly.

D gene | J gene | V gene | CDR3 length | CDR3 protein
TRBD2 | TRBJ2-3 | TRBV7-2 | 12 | ASSYSGMADTQY
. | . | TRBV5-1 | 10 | ASSTWGHEQY
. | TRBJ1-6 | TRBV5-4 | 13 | ASSPRAEGNSPLH
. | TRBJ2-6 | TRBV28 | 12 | ASSTGSGANVLT
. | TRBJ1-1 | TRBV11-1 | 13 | ASSAWGDQRTEAF
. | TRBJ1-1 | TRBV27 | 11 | ASSFSSFTEAF
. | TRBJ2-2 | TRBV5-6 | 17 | ASSYYLGRGKMVTGELF
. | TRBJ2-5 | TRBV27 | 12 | ASSPMGGFGTQY
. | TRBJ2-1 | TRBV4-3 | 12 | ASRLRGSRNEQF
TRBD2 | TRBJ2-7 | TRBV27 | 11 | ASTPRGSYEQY
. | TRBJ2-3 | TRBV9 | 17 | ASSVGWGGTGGVPDTQY
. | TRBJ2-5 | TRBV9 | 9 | ASSTAETQY
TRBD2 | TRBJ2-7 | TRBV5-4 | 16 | ASSLGGYRLAVPYEQY
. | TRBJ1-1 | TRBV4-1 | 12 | ASSQDGPNTEAF
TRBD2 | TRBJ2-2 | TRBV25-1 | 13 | ASSEGGFDTGELF
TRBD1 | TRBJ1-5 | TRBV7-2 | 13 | ASSFDRAGNQPQH
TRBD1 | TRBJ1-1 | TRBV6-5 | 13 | ASSYYRGPNTEAF
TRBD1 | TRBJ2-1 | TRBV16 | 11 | ASSRDRGNEQF
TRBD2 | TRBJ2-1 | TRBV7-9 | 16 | ASSLGTRGSSPYNEQF
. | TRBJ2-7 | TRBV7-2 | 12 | ASSFAGQGGEQY
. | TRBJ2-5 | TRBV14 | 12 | ASSPVGHQETQY
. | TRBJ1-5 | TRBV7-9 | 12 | ASSPRQSAQPQH
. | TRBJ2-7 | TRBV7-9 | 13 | ASSLGSPGAYEQY
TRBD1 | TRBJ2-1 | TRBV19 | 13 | ASSQNRGLNNEQF
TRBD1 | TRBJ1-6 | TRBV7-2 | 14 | ASSDPGTVRNSPLH
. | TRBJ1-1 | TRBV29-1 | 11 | SVEAQGATEAF
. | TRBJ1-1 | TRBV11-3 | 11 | ASSRQGRTEAF
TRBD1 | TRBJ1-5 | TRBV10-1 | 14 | ASRPHEGAGGQPQH
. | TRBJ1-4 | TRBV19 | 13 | ASRTLTGTNEKLF
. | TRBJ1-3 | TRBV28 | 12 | ASLGAIPGNTIY
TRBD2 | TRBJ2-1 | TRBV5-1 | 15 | ASSSGLAEASYNEQF
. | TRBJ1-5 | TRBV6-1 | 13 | ASSERQGRDQPQH
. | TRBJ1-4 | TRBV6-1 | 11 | ASSEAQNTKLF
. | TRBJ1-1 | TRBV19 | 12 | ASSISGLRPEAF
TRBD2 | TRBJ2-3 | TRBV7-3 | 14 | ASSPGLAGQTDTQY
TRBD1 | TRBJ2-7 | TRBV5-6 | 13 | ASSLGGTGRYEQY
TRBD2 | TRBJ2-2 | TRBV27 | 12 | AVGLARDTGELF
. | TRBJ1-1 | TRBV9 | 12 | ASSVVAGNTEAF